This paragraph reports one TCR beta chain. Each CDR3 protein gets one entry after TCRdb re-called the PCR reads with MiXCR. The sample has approximately 20,000 distinct CDR3 sequences, more than 45% seen once. These data come from a study of CD4 and CD8 cells across lung adenocarcinoma regions. Donors had localized lung adenocarcinoma, a non-small cell lung cancer. CDR3 size: 12 residues. Germline V gene data show CDR1 as DFQATT and CDR2 as SNEGSKA (reference sequence). V was cut by 4 bases and J by 3 bases, with 9 bases left in between. This TCR derives from a male donor with lung adenocarcinoma. The CD4 and CD8 labels of this study may be unreliable. J is TRBJ1-1 and V is TRBV20-1; D remains ambiguous. The sample was CD4+ T cells from the margin of a lung tumor. CDR3 in DNA: TGCAGTGCTACGCCCGGGGACACTGAAGCTTTCTTT. Its translation: CSATPGDTEAFF.